The next 18 T cell receptor beta chains were all read from a single sample in a study of cytomegalovirus exposure and HLA in healthy donors. In the PCR, 60 Vbeta and 13 Jbeta primers were used. Assay: immunoSEQ multiplex PCR; the TCRdb copy retains only in-frame clones and omits some. This table holds some 100,000 clones, 69% found once. The sequencing sample was made of PBMCs. The receptors originated from a woman aged 70 to 79 in good health and CMV-seropositive.

The chain employs TRBV7-2 and TRBJ2-1, with D uncertain. CDR1 is SGHTA, CDR2 FQGNSA, per germline. V lost 1 base and J 5 bases, leaving 9 bases between the germline ends. The CDR3 is 14 residues long. The CDR3 DNA is TGTGCCAGCAGCTTAGTTGCGGCAAACAATGAGCAGTTCTTC. The encoded protein is CASSLVAANNEQFF.

V and J are TRBV18 and TRBJ2-2; 11 bases agree with TRBD1. V lost 5 bases, J lost 5 bases, and 7 bases stayed unmatched. Germline V lookup: CDR1 KGHSH, CDR2 LQKENI. The CDR3 covers 16 residues. In nucleotides, the CDR3 is TGTGCCAGCTCAAGGACCGGACAGGGGGCAACCGGGGAGCTGTTTTTT. This translates into CASSRTGQGATGELFF.

This clone was seen more than once but under ten times. The chain's CDR3 is CASTATGLTEAFF. As DNA, the CDR3 is TGTGCCAGTACCGCCACAGGATTGACTGAAGCTTTCTTT. The J gene is TRBJ1-1, the V gene TRBV19; D is possibly TRBD1 (5 bases). The CDR3 spans 13 residues. The germline CDR1 and CDR2 sequences are LNHDA and SQIVND (reference sequence). V lost 7 bases to trimming and J lost 5 bases, with 14 bases between them. The full variable domain, its missing parts supplied by reference TRBV19 and TRBJ1-1, is DGGITQSPKYLFRKEGQNVTLSCEQNLNHDAMYWYRQDPGQGLRLIYYSQIVNDFQKGDIAEGYSVSREKKESFPLTVTSAQKNPTAFYLCASTATGLTEAFFGQGTRLTVV.

CDR3 sequence: CASRKQGGGELFF. In DNA form, the CDR3 reads TGTGCCAGCAGAAAACAGGGGGGCGGGGAGCTGTTTTTT. This chain joins TRBV2 and TRBJ2-2; 8 bases fit TRBD1. Germline assignment: CDR1 SNHLY and CDR2 FYNNEI. CDR3 length: 13 residues. V was pared by 6 bases and J by 7 bases, with 4 bases of the junction left unmatched.

This clone was seen only a few times. The chain is built from TRBV5-1 and TRBJ2-5; TRBD2 agrees at 12 bases. V gave up 3 bases and J gave up 5 bases; unmatched junction bases: 5. Germline lookup yields CDR1 SGHRS and CDR2 YFSETQ. The CDR3 sequence is 15 residues long. The CDR3 coding sequence is TGCGCCAGCAGCTCTAGGACTAGCGGGGTGGAGACCCAGTACTTC. As protein: CASSSRTSGVETQYF.

The V call is TRBV11-2, the J call TRBJ1-1; 8 nucleotides align to TRBD1. Germline-derived CDR1 and CDR2 are SGHAT and FQNNGV. V dropped 5 bases and J dropped 4; count of bases not matched to a gene: 6. The CDR3 is 14 amino acids. CDR3 nucleotide sequence: TGTGCCAGCAGCCTCGGACAGGGATTCACTGAAGCTTTCTTT. Protein product: CASSLGQGFTEAFF.

This rearrangement joins TRBV30 to TRBJ1-2; D is perhaps TRBD1 (6 bases). The CDR3 runs to 13 residues. Trimming removed 5 bases at V and 2 bases at J, with 12 bases between. Germline CDR1 and CDR2: GTSNPN and SVGIG (reference sequence). The CDR3 DNA sequence: TGTGCCTGGGATACAGGGACCAACTATGGCTACACCTTC. This encodes CAWDTGTNYGYTF.

This clone was found a few times. The chain uses TRBV7-2 and TRBJ2-3, with 16 bases that match TRBD2. The CDR3 extends over 15 amino acids. In germline, CDR1 is SGHTA, CDR2 FQGNSA. Trimming at V came to 5 bases and at J to 11 bases, leaving 7 bases not matched to a gene. The CDR3 DNA follows: TGTGCCAGCAGCATCGGGACTAGCGGGGGGGCAAAGCAGTATTTT. Translating gives CASSIGTSGGAKQYF.

This chain uses TRBV5-1 with TRBJ1-5, with 11 bases lining up with TRBD1. The CDR3 sequence is 16 residues long. Trimming cost V 3 bases and J 0 bases; bases outside gene matches: 2. Germline CDR1 reads SGHRS; CDR2 reads YFSETQ. The CDR3 sequence: CASSSGQGGSNQPQHF. The DNA of the CDR3 is TGCGCCAGCAGCTCGGGACAGGGGGGTAGCAATCAGCCCCAGCATTTT.

The chain has TRBV5-1 and TRBJ1-5, with D maybe TRBD1 (6 bases). The germline CDR1 and CDR2 sequences are SGHRS and YFSETQ. V was cut by 4 bases and J by 1 base, with 12 bases left in between. The CDR3 loop spans 15 amino acids. The DNA of the CDR3 is TGCGCCAGCAGCCCCGGGACACAGAGCAATCAGCCCCAGCATTTT. This codes for CASSPGTQSNQPQHF.

The chain recombines TRBV27 with TRBJ1-5; TRBD1 might be the D (6 bases). The CDR3 is 14 amino acids. Looked up from germline, CDR1 is MNHEY and CDR2 is SMNVEV (reference sequence). The V end was cut by 5 bases, the J end by 4 bases, with 12 bases between. The CDR3 sequence is CASSEDRLNQPQHF. The CDR3 nucleotides are TGTGCCAGCAGTGAAGACAGGTTGAATCAGCCCCAGCATTTT.

This clone showed up just a few times. The chain is built from TRBV5-1 and TRBJ1-2; TRBD1 aligns across 9 bases. This CDR3 contains 15 residues. Losses at the gene ends were 4 bases for V and 7 bases for J; bases not matched to a gene: 11. Germline CDR1 reads SGHRS; CDR2 reads YFSETQ. The chain's CDR3 is CASSTSGQGFSGYTF. The CDR3 DNA sequence: TGCGCCAGCAGCACCTCGGGACAGGGTTTTTCTGGCTACACCTTC.

The V gene is TRBV6-5, the J gene TRBJ2-3; weak D call: TRBD2 (5 bases). V lost 6 bases and J 3 bases, leaving 7 bases between the germline ends. The CDR3 extends over 12 amino acids. Germline V lookup: CDR1 MNHEY, CDR2 SVGAGI. The chain's CDR3 is CASSRGTDTQYF. The CDR3 DNA follows: TGTGCCAGCAGCCGGGGTACAGATACGCAGTATTTT.

The genes are TRBV7-6 and TRBJ2-7, with D tentatively TRBD2 (5 bases). V gave up 4 bases and J gave up 3 bases, with 10 bases separating them. CDR3 length equals 13 residues. Germline loops: CDR1 SGHVS, CDR2 FNYEAQ. The CDR3 region is CASSSRGVYEQYF. The CDR3 DNA follows: TGTGCCAGCAGCTCTCGGGGAGTCTACGAGCAGTACTTC.

V gene TRBV6-6 combines with J gene TRBJ1-5, with TRBD1 matching over 8 bases. CDR1 and CDR2 from the germline V gene are MNHNY and SVGAGI (reference sequence). With V trimmed by 4 bases and J by 4 bases, 3 bases remained unmatched. The CDR3 has 14 residues. The CDR3 region has the DNA TGTGCCAGCAGTTTTGACAGGGGAAATCAGCCCCAGCATTTT. It is translated as CASSFDRGNQPQHF.

The V gene is TRBV5-1, the J gene TRBJ2-3; 11 bases agree with TRBD2. The ends lost 1 base at V and 4 bases at J; junction bases unmatched: 8. Germline V gives CDR1 SGHRS, CDR2 YFSETQ. This CDR3 is 17 amino acids long. CDR3 sequence: CASSLPSSGGSADTQYF. The CDR3 nucleotides are TGCGCCAGCAGCTTGCCGTCTAGCGGGGGGAGTGCAGATACGCAGTATTTT.

This clone is a singleton in its sample. CDR3 loop: CASSPEGVGTEAFF. The CDR3 region has the DNA TGTGCCAGCTCACCAGAGGGGGTCGGGACTGAAGCTTTCTTT. The J gene is TRBJ1-1, the V gene TRBV18, with TRBD1 as a possible D gene (6 bases). V was clipped by 2 bases and J by 5 bases, with 12 bases between them. Looked up from germline, CDR1 is KGHSH and CDR2 is LQKENI. This CDR3 spans 14 amino acids. Full variable domain (rest looked up from reference TRBV18 and TRBJ1-1): NAGVMQNPRHLVRRRGQEARLRCSPMKGHSHVYWYRQLPEEGLKFMVYLQKENIIDESGMPKERFSAEFPKEGPSILRIQQVVRGDSAAYFCASSPEGVGTEAFFGQGTRLTVV.

This clone was picked up one time. The V and J genes are TRBV5-1 and TRBJ2-1, with 8 bases lining up with TRBD2. V lost 3 bases to trimming and J lost 10 bases; unmatched junction nucleotides: 9. Germline CDR1 SGHRS, CDR2 YFSETQ. CDR3 length: 14 residues. The CDR3 spells CASSSIRGGGEQFF. The CDR3 bases are TGCGCCAGCAGCTCCATTCGGGGCGGGGGGGAGCAGTTCTTC.